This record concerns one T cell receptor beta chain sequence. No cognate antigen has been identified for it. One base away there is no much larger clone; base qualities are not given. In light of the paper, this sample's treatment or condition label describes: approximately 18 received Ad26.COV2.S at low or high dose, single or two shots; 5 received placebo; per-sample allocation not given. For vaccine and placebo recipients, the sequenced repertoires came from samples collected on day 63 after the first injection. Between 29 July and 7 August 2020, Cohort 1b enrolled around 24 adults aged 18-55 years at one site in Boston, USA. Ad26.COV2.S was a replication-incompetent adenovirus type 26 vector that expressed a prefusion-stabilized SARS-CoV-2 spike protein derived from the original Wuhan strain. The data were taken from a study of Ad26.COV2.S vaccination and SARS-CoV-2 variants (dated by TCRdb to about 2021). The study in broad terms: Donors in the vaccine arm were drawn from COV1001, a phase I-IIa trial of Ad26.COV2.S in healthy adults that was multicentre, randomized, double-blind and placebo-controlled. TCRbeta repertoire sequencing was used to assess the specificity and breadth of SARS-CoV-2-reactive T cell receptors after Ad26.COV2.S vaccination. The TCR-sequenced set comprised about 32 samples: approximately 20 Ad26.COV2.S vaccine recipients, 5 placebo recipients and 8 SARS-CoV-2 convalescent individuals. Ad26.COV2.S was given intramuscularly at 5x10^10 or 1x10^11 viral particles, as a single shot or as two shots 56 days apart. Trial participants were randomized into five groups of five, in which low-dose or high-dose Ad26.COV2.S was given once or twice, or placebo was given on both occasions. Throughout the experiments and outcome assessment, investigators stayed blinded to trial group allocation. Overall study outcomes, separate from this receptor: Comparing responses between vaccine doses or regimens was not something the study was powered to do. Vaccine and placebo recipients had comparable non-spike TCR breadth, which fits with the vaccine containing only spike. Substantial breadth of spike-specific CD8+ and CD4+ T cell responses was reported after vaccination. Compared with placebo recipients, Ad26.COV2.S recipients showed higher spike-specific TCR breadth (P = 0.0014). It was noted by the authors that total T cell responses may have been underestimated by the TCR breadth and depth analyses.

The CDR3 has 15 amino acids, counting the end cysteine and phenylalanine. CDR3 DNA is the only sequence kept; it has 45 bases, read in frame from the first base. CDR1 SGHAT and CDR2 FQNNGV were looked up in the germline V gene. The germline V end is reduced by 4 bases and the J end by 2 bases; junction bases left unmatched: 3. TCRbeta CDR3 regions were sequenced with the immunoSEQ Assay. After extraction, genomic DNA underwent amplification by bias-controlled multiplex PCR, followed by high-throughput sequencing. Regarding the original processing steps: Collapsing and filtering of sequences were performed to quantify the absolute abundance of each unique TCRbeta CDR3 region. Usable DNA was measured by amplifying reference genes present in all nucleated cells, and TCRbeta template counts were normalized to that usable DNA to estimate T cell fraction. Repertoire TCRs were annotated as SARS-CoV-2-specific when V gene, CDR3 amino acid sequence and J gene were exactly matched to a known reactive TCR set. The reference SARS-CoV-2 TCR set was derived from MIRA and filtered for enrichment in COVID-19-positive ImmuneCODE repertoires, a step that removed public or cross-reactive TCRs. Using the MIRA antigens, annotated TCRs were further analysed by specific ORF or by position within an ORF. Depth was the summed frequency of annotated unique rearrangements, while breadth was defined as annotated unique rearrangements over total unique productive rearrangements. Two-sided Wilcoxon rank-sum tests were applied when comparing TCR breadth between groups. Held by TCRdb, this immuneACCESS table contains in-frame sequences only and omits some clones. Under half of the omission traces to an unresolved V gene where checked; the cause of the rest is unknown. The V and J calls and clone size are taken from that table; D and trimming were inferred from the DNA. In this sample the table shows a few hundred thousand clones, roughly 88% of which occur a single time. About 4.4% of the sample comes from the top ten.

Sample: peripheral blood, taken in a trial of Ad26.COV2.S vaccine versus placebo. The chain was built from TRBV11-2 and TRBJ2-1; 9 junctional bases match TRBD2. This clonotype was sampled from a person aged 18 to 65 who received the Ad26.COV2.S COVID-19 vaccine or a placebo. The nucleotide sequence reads TGTGCCAGCAGCTCTATAGCGGGAGCCTACAATGAGCAGTTCTTC. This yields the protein CASSSIAGAYNEQFF.